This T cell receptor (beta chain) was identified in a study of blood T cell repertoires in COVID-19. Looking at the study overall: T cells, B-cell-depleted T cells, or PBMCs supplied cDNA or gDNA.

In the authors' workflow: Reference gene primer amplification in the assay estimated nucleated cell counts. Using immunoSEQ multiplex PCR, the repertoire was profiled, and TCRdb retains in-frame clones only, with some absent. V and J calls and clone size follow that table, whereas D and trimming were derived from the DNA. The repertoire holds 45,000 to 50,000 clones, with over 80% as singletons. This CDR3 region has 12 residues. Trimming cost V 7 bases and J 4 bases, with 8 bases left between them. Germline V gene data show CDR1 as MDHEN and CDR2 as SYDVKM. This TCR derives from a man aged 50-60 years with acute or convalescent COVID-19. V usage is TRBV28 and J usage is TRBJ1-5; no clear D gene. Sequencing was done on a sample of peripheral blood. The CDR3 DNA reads TGTGCCAGCACTACCTCGAATCAGCCCCAGCATTTT. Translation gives CASTTSNQPQHF.